Presented here are 28 T cell receptor beta chains from one specimen sequenced in a study of blood T cells in healthy people across ages (dated by TCRdb to about 2015). The library was made by 5' RACE. Sequencing relied on an Illumina HiSeq 2500. A second PCR of about 6 to 11 cycles was run with a J-beta primer mix and a sample-barcoded 5' primer. Using fastp trimming at Q25 and MiXCR clonotype assembly, TCRdb reanalyzed the public sequencing data and kept in-frame beta chains. Records with the same CDR3 protein are collapsed into one entry carrying the most frequent genes and DNA. In all, the sample holds just over 800,000 distinct CDR3 sequences, and 60% to 80% of those were seen once. The ten largest clones capture about 30% of the sample. Sequences were obtained from blood. The receptors here all came from a man aged 30 to 39 in good health.

The chain employs TRBV7-9 and TRBJ2-3; TRBD2 aligns across 15 bases. CDR1 is SEHNR, CDR2 FQNEAQ, per germline (reference sequence). V trimming: 6 bases; J trimming: 7 bases; junction bases outside the gene matches: 11. This CDR3 spans 17 amino acids. CDR3 region: CASRPGLAGGPTYTQYF. In DNA form, the CDR3 reads TGTGCCAGCAGGCCCGGACTAGCGGGGGGGCCGACCTATACGCAGTATTTT. Complete variable domain (other parts from reference TRBV7-9 and TRBJ2-3): DTGVSQNPRHKITKRGQNVTFRCDPISEHNRLYWYRQTLGQGPEFLTYFQNEAQLEKSRLLSDRFSAERPKGSFSTLEIQRTEQGDSAMYLCASRPGLAGGPTYTQYFGPGTRLTVL.

A single count supports this clonotype. The rearrangement uses TRBV24-1 and TRBJ2-1; D is perhaps TRBD2 (6 bases). V was pared by 3 bases and J by 13 bases, with 12 bases between. Germline lookup yields CDR1 KGHDR and CDR2 SFDVKD. There are 12 residues in the CDR3. The CDR3 sequence: CATSDVGLLQFF. The CDR3 DNA sequence: TGTGCCACCAGTGATGTGGGACTGTTACAGTTCTTC.

This clonotype has a handful of counts. The V gene is TRBV6-2 or TRBV6-3, the J gene TRBJ2-1, with 12 nucleotides matching TRBD2. Unmatched junction bases numbered 8, after V lost 2 bases and J lost 0 bases. CDR1 and CDR2 from the germline V gene are MNHEY and SVGEGT. This CDR3 comprises 19 residues. For the CDR3, the DNA is TGTGCCAGCAGTTACCCCACTAGCGGGGGGACGAGCTCCTACAATGAGCAGTTCTTC. Protein: CASSYPTSGGTSSYNEQFF.

DNA for the CDR3: TGTGCCAGCCAACAGGGGACACAGTACGAGCAGTACTTC. Translated: CASQQGTQYEQYF. V usage is TRBV10-3 and J usage is TRBJ2-7; 7 bases align to TRBD1. CDR1 ENHRY and CDR2 SYGVKD come from the germline V gene. The V segment lost 10 bases and the J segment 4 bases; nucleotides outside the gene matches: 10. The CDR3 contains 13 residues.

The rearrangement joins TRBV7-2 to TRBJ2-1; D possibly corresponds to TRBD2 (6 bases). The CDR3 covers 14 residues. Trimming took 5 bases from V and 7 from J, leaving 15 bases between them. Looked up from germline, CDR1 is SGHTA and CDR2 is FQGNSA. This CDR3 reads CASSPPPGVNEQFF. CDR3 sequence (DNA): TGTGCCAGCAGCCCCCCCCCGGGGGTGAATGAGCAGTTCTTC.

The chain recombines TRBV7-9 with TRBJ2-1; the match to TRBD2 covers 8 bases. CDR3 size: 16 residues. J lost 6 bases, V lost 4 bases, and 11 bases had no gene match. Germline V gives CDR1 SEHNR, CDR2 FQNEAQ (reference sequence). The CDR3 protein is CASSSWRGTSFNEQFF. The CDR3 coding sequence is TGTGCCAGCAGCTCCTGGCGGGGGACTAGTTTCAATGAGCAGTTCTTC.

This clonotype was recorded a few times. The gene calls are TRBV27 and TRBJ1-6; D is possibly TRBD1 (5 bases). V was cut by 3 bases and J by 7 bases, with 10 bases left in between. Germline-derived CDR1 and CDR2 are MNHEY and SMNVEV (reference sequence). The CDR3 covers 14 residues. The CDR3 DNA reads TGTGCCAGCAGTTTTGTACAGGCGAATTCACCCCTCCACTTT. This gives the protein CASSFVQANSPLHF.

This chain uses TRBV6-5 with TRBJ2-5, with D unresolved. Germline CDR1 is MNHEY and CDR2 is SVGAGI. Trimming cost V 7 bases and J 6 bases, with 12 bases left between them. There are 12 residues in the CDR3. Here the CDR3 reads CASTASFKTQYF. The CDR3 nucleotides read TGTGCCAGCACCGCCTCCTTTAAGACCCAGTACTTC.

The chain is built from TRBV7-2 and TRBJ2-2; 8 nucleotides line up with TRBD2. The CDR3 has 15 amino acids. Per germline, CDR1 SGHTA and CDR2 FQGNSA. V lost 1 base, J lost 11 bases, and 9 bases stayed unmatched. CDR3 region: CASSLELSGGGELFF. The CDR3 DNA follows: TGTGCCAGCAGCTTAGAGCTTTCCGGGGGGGGTGAGCTGTTTTTT. Full variable domain (outside the CDR3, taken from reference TRBV7-2 and TRBJ2-2): GAGVSQSPSNKVTEKGKDVELRCDPISGHTALYWYRQSLGQGLEFLIYFQGNSAPDKSGLPSDRFSAERTGGSVSTLTIQRTQQEDSAVYLCASSLELSGGGELFFGEGSRLTVL.

This clonotype was observed a few times. The CDR3 sequence: CATTINPNEQYF. The CDR3 nucleotides are TGTGCCACTACGATTAATCCAAACGAGCAGTACTTC. V usage is TRBV6-6 and J usage is TRBJ2-4, with no clear D. The J call is doubtful: the DNA matches TRBJ2-7 better. The CDR3 totals 12 residues. The germline gives CDR1 MNHNY, CDR2 SVGAGI (reference sequence).

The V call is TRBV2, the J call TRBJ2-7; D tentatively fits TRBD1 or TRBD2 (6 bases each). Germline V gene data show CDR1 as SNHLY and CDR2 as FYNNEI. The V gene lost 5 bases and the J gene lost 2 bases, with 13 bases spanning the gap. This CDR3 is 14 amino acids long. The CDR3 loop reads CASSSRGGTYEQYF. The CDR3 coding sequence is TGTGCCAGCAGTTCCAGGGGCGGGACCTACGAGCAGTACTTC.

This clonotype was observed a few times. V usage is TRBV7-9 and J usage is TRBJ1-2; D gene ambiguous. CDR1 SEHNR and CDR2 FQNEAQ come from the germline V gene (reference sequence). The V gene lost 1 base and the J gene lost 5 bases, with 8 bases spanning the gap. This CDR3 region has 13 residues. The CDR3 DNA reads TGTGCCAGCAGCTTAGATTTGGCTTATGGCTACACCTTC. Its translation is CASSLDLAYGYTF.

The chain couples TRBV7-9 to TRBJ2-1; no clear D gene. The germline V gene encodes CDR1 SEHNR and CDR2 FQNEAQ (reference sequence). This CDR3 is built from 12 residues. V was cut by 5 bases and J by 7 bases, with 9 bases left in between. CDR3 DNA: TGTGCCAGCAGCGACCGTTTGAATGAGCAGTTCTTC. Translating it yields CASSDRLNEQFF.

The rearrangement joins TRBV20-1 to TRBJ1-2; D call uncertain. The germline gives CDR1 DFQATT, CDR2 SNEGSKA (reference sequence). There are 14 residues in the CDR3. The ends were cut back, 0 bases at V and 1 base at J, with 9 bases in the middle. DNA for the CDR3: TGCAGTGCTAGAGACAGGAGGAATAACTATGGCTACACCTTC. As protein: CSARDRRNNYGYTF.

V usage is TRBV5-1 and J usage is TRBJ2-3, with TRBD2 matching 8 bases. After removal of 4 bases from V and 7 bases from J, the junction contained 11 bases not matched to a gene. The length of the CDR3 is 15 residues. In germline, CDR1 is SGHRS, CDR2 YFSETQ. The CDR3 nucleotides are TGCGCCAGCAGCCCCGGGGGGGGCCCGCGCCATACGCAGTATTTT. Residues: CASSPGGGPRHTQYF.

This clonotype was observed a handful of times. This chain uses TRBV20-1 with TRBJ2-7; 7 positions agree with TRBD1. Trimming took 3 bases from V and 1 from J; bases not matched to a gene: 6. The length of the CDR3 is 14 residues. Germline-derived CDR1 and CDR2 are DFQATT and SNEGSKA (reference sequence). As DNA, the CDR3 is TGCAGTGCTAGTCGCCAGGGGGTATCCTACGAGCAGTACTTC. This sequence encodes CSASRQGVSYEQYF.

This clonotype was observed a handful of times. The chain combines TRBV20-1 with TRBJ2-1; no clear D. The CDR3 loop spans 12 amino acids. The V end was cut by 5 bases, the J end by 6 bases, with 11 bases between. Germline CDR1 and CDR2: DFQATT and SNEGSKA (reference sequence). The DNA for the CDR3 is TGCAGTGCTCCGTACAGTAGCAATGAGCAGTTCTTC. Its translation is CSAPYSSNEQFF.

The V call is TRBV7-9, the J call TRBJ2-7; 11 nucleotides agree with TRBD1. The V and J ends lost 5 bases and 6 bases, in that order; junction bases with no gene match: 9. CDR1 is SEHNR and CDR2 is FQNEAQ in the germline V gene (reference sequence). The CDR3 is 15 residues long. The CDR3 DNA sequence: TGTGCCAGCAGCCTAGGGGGGACAGGGGGGATCGAGCAGTACTTC. Encoded protein: CASSLGGTGGIEQYF.

This clonotype was detected only once. The rearrangement uses TRBV3-1 and TRBJ2-1; a weak D match, TRBD1 (6 bases). CDR1 and CDR2 from the germline V gene are LGHDT and YNNKEL (reference sequence). V lost 0 bases, J lost 8 bases, and 23 bases lay in between. The CDR3 contains 18 residues. CDR3 nucleotide sequence: TGTGCCAGCAGCCAAGATCGGGGCGAAAGGGACACCCCGGATGAGCAGTTCTTC. It encodes CASSQDRGERDTPDEQFF.

The chain joins TRBV27 to TRBJ2-7; TRBD1 matches 9 bases. Germline CDR1 MNHEY, CDR2 SMNVEV (reference sequence). Unmatched junction bases numbered 2, after V lost 2 bases and J lost 3 bases. The CDR3 has 14 residues. The DNA of the CDR3 is TGTGCCAGCAGTTTACTGACAGGGGGCTACGAGCAGTACTTC. Translated: CASSLLTGGYEQYF.

Remarks on this clonotype: An end of the junction differs from the germline gene, which may be a read error. The chain has TRBV20-1 and TRBJ1-5; D not resolved. CDR1 DFQATT and CDR2 SNEGSKA come from the germline V gene (reference sequence). This CDR3 region has 14 residues. CDR3 residues: CSARVSLSNQPQHF. CDR3 coding DNA: TGTAGTGCTAGAGTGTCCCTTAGCAATCAGCCCCAGCATTTT.

This clonotype was seen a few times. This sequence joins TRBV11-2 and TRBJ2-5; D gene uncertain. V lost 5 bases, J lost 0 bases, and 7 bases lay in between. The CDR3 extends over 13 amino acids. Looked up from germline, CDR1 is SGHAT and CDR2 is FQNNGV. The CDR3 DNA reads as TGTGCCAGCAGCCCGGTGTACCAAGAGACCCAGTACTTC. Its translation: CASSPVYQETQYF.

This chain uses TRBV20-1 with TRBJ2-5; D perhaps matches TRBD1 (5 bases). The CDR3 is 14 residues long. Deletions cut 0 bases from V and 2 bases from J, with 10 bases between. Germline CDR1 reads DFQATT; CDR2 reads SNEGSKA (reference sequence). CDR3 protein: CSARDAKGQETQYF. CDR3 sequence (DNA): TGCAGTGCTAGAGATGCGAAGGGGCAAGAGACCCAGTACTTC.

This clonotype has ten or more counts. The chain uses TRBV27 and TRBJ2-5; D perhaps matches TRBD2 (5 bases). The germline gives CDR1 MNHEY, CDR2 SMNVEV (reference sequence). V lost 5 bases and J lost 4, with 5 bases in between. The CDR3 sequence is 11 residues long. In DNA, the CDR3 is TGTGCCAGCAGTCGGGGAGAGACCCAGTACTTC. Protein sequence: CASSRGETQYF.

V gene TRBV7-2 combines with J gene TRBJ2-3; 10 bases are shared with TRBD2. The CDR3 covers 17 residues. The V and J ends lost 1 base and 5 bases, in that order; junction bases with no gene match: 9. Looked up from germline, CDR1 is SGHTA and CDR2 is FQGNSA. CDR3 sequence reads: CASSLGNSGGLGDTQYF. In DNA, the CDR3 is TGTGCCAGCAGCTTAGGGAATAGCGGGGGGTTGGGAGATACGCAGTATTTT.

The gene calls are TRBV4-1 and TRBJ1-1; D call uncertain. The V and J ends lost 4 bases and 4 bases respectively, with 19 bases between them. CDR1 MGHRA and CDR2 YSYEKL come from the germline V gene. CDR3 length: 16 amino acids. CDR3 DNA sequence: TGCGCCAGCAGCCGATCGTCTAAGGACCCGACCACTGAAGCTTTCTTT. This codes for CASSRSSKDPTTEAFF.

V and J are TRBV20-1 and TRBJ2-1, with D perhaps being TRBD1 or TRBD2 (6 bases each). V was trimmed by 2 bases and J by 5 bases, leaving 16 bases between them. The CDR3 sequence is 15 residues long. The germline CDR1 and CDR2 sequences are DFQATT and SNEGSKA (reference sequence). The CDR3 protein is CSARSGALQHNEQFF. The CDR3 DNA sequence: TGCAGTGCTAGATCGGGGGCACTACAGCACAATGAGCAGTTCTTC.

CDR3 DNA: TGCAGTGCTACGACTCAGGGATTGGGAGGAGGCTACGAGCAGTACTTC. Its translation is CSATTQGLGGGYEQYF. The rearrangement links TRBV20-1 to TRBJ2-7; D may be TRBD2 (6 bases). Trimming pared 4 bases from V and 3 bases from J, leaving 22 bases between. Germline V gene data show CDR1 as DFQATT and CDR2 as SNEGSKA (reference sequence). The CDR3 runs 16 residues.